This T cell receptor beta chain was captured in a study of T cells in localized non-small cell lung cancer. The protocol was immunoSEQ multiplex PCR, while the TCRdb copy is restricted to in-frame clones and leaves out a portion. The sample contains around 9,200 clones, 85% to 90% of which appear only once. V lost 7 bases, J lost 2 bases, and 8 bases stayed unmatched. Germline CDR1 is ENHRY and CDR2 is SYGVKD. The CDR3 runs to 16 residues. This sequence was found in a female donor aged 60 or older with stage II squamous cell lung carcinoma. The starting material was peripheral blood, obtained before any cancer treatment. V gene TRBV10-3 combines with J gene TRBJ2-2; 9 bases are shared with TRBD1. CDR3 sequence (DNA): TGTGCCATCAACTCCGGGACAGGGATTAACACCGGGGAGCTGTTTTTT. This sequence encodes CAINSGTGINTGELFF.